These T cell receptor beta chains were read from a single sample in a study of T cells in localized non-small cell lung cancer. Using immunoSEQ multiplex PCR, the repertoire was profiled, and TCRdb retains in-frame clones only, with some absent. The sample contains 50,000 to 65,000 clones, roughly four fifths of which appear only once. Sequences were derived from PBMCs, sampled before any cancer treatment. The receptors stem from a man between 40 and 75 years old with stage II lung adenocarcinoma. Both conserved end residues are trimmed from each CDR3. Part of the rows lack a size; the others show once, few, many or a class for expanded clones.

size,V,CDR3
.,TRBV19,ASSSDRVNTEAF
.,TRBV4-2,ASKLAGGEGTDTQY
.,TRBV30,AWSVSHSGNTIY
.,TRBV30,AWSGGRREQF
once,TRBV10-3,AIGLDYAGYEQY
.,TRBV4-3,ASSQGDRGEAF
.,TRBV7-2,ASSFDRGGNQPQH
.,TRBV7-8,ASSPSNTGELF
.,TRBV28,ASSLSPSVAVETQY
.,TRBV28,ASSFRWEKLF
.,TRBV27,ASSLKGGSEEY
.,TRBV9,ASSVGLGWGAKDSGNTIY
.,TRBV21-1,ASRNQTVPLDQETQY
.,TRBV19,ASSSGLAGGPGDTQY
once,TRBV10-3,AIREMDRDGYT
.,TRBV11-2,ASSLAGVNTEAF
.,TRBV6-5,ASSYVLAGVHEQF